This TCR beta chain stems from a study of CD8+ T cells in alopecia areata. This clone was observed a single time. Its antigen is unknown. As for treatment: oral pan-JAK inhibitor, 5-10 mg twice daily. Collected material from alopecia areata patients comprised lesional scalp punch biopsies and peripheral blood. Overall study results and limits: Treatment with tofacitinib significantly lowered scalp clonality and reduced expanded CD8+ clones among the top 100.

RNA, once extracted, was reverse transcribed into cDNA for use as the sequencing template. The table came from immunoSEQ multiplex PCR; TCRdb's copy has only in-frame clones and leaves some out. The sample contains over 95,000 clones, 56% of which appear only once. The clonotype comes from a human donor with alopecia areata. The source material was CD4+ T cells sorted from blood, sampled at week 24, from a patient treated with tofacitinib.

CDR3 DNA: TGCGCCAGCAGCTTGGGCCCTTGGGGGGCGCACTCCTACGAGCAGTACTTC. Residues: CASSLGPWGAHSYEQYF. The gene calls are TRBV5-1 and TRBJ2-7, with D tentatively TRBD1 or TRBD2 (6 bases each). Trimming removed 0 bases at V and 0 bases at J, with 16 bases between. CDR1 and CDR2 (germline): SGHRS, YFSETQ. This CDR3 has 17 residues.